This T cell receptor beta chain stems from a study of T cell responses to AZD1222 COVID-19 vaccine. The V and J ends lost 4 bases and 8 bases, in that order; junction bases with no gene match: 14. The germline CDR1 and CDR2 sequences are SGDLS and YYNGEE. The CDR3 consists of 16 residues. Measured with immunoSEQ multiplex PCR; TCRdb has only the in-frame clones, and not every one. The repertoire holds 200,000 to 300,000 clones, with more than 80% as singletons. The sample here was peripheral blood, taken on day 0 of AZD1222 vaccination. The chain uses TRBV9 and TRBJ2-1; 8 bases agree with TRBD1. The sequence was collected from an adult in good health. The CDR3 reads CASSPPPTGAIDEQFF. The CDR3 DNA is TGTGCCAGCAGCCCTCCCCCGACAGGGGCCATAGATGAGCAGTTCTTC.